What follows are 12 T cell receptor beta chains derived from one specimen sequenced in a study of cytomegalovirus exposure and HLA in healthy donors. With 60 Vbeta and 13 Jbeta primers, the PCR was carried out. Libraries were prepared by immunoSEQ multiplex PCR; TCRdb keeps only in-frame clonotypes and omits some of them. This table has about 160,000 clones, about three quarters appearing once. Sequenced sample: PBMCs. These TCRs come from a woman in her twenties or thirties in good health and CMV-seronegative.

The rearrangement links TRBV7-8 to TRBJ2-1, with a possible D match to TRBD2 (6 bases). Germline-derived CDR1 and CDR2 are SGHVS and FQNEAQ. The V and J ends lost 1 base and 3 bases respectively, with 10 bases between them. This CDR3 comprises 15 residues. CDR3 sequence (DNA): TGTGCCAGCAGCTTAGGGAGGGGACGCTACAATGAGCAGTTCTTC. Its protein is CASSLGRGRYNEQFF.

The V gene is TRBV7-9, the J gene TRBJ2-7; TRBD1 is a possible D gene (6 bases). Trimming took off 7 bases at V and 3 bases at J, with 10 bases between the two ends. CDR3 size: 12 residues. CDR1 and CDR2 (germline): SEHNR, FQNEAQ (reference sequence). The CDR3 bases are TGTGCCAGCAATCTGGACAGCTACGAGCAGTACTTC. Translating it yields CASNLDSYEQYF.

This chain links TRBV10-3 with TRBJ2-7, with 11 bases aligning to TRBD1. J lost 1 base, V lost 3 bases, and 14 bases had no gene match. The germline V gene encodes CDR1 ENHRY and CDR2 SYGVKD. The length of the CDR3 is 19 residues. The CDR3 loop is CAISDGGQGVARRSYEQYF. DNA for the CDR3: TGTGCCATCAGTGACGGGGGACAGGGGGTAGCCCGCCGATCCTACGAGCAGTACTTC.

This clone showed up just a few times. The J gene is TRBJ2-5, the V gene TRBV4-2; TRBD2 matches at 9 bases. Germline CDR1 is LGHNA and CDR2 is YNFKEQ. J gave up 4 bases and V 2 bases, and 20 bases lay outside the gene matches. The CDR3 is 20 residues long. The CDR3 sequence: CASSQYPGDSAGGRVETQYF. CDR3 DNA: TGTGCCAGCAGCCAATATCCTGGAGACTCGGCGGGGGGGCGAGTAGAGACCCAGTACTTC.

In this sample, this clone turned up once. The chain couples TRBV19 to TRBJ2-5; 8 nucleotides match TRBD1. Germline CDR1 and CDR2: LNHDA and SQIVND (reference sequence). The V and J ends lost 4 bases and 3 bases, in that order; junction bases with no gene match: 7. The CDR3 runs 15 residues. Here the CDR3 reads CASSNDRGVEETQYF. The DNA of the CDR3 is TGTGCCAGTAGTAACGACAGGGGAGTTGAAGAGACCCAGTACTTC.

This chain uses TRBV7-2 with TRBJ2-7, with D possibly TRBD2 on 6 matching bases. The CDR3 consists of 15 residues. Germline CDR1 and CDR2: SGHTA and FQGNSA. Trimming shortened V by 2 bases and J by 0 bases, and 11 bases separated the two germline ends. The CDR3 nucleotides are TGTGCCAGCAGCTTATCAGCGGGTAACTCCTACGAGCAGTACTTC. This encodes CASSLSAGNSYEQYF.

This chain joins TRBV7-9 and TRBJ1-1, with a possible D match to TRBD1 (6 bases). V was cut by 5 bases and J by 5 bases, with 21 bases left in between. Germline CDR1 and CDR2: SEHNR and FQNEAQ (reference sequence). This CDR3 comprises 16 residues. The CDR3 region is CASSLFLGQMGTEAFF. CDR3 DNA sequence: TGTGCCAGCAGCCTTTTCCTGGGACAAATGGGAACTGAAGCTTTCTTT.

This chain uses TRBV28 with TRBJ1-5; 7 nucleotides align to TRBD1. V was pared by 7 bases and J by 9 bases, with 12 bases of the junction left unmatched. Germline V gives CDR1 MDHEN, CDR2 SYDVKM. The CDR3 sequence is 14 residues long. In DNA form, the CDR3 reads TGTGCCAGCACCCACAGGGGCGACTTTAGGCCCCAGCATTTT. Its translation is CASTHRGDFRPQHF.

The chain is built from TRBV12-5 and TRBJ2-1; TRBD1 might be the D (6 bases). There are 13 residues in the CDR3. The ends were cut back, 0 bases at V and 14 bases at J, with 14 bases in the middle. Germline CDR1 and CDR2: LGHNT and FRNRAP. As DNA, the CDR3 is TGTGCTAGTGGTTTGGTAGGTGGGACAAAGAAGTTCTTC. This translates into CASGLVGGTKKFF.

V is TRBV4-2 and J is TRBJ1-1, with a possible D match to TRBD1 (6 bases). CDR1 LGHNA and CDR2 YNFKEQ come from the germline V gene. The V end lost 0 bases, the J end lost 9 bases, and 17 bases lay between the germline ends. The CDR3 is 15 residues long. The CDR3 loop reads CASSQERGTGTQAFF. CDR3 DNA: TGTGCCAGCAGCCAAGAAAGAGGGACCGGGACACAAGCTTTCTTT.

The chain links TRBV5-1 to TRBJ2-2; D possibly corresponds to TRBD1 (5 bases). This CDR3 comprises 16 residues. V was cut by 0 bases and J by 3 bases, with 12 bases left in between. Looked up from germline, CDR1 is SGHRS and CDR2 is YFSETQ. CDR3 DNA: TGCGCCAGCAGCTTGGGTGGTCAGGGCCACACCGGGGAGCTGTTTTTT. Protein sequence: CASSLGGQGHTGELFF.

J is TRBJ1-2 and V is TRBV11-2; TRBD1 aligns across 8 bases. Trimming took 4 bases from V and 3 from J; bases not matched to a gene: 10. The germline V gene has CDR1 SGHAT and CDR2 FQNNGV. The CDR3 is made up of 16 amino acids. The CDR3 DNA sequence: TGTGCCAGCAGCTCATACCAGGGGGCTGAAGACTATGGCTACACCTTC. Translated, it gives CASSSYQGAEDYGYTF.